The rows below give T cell receptor beta chains drawn from one sample of a study of Ad26.COV2.S vaccination and SARS-CoV-2 variants. Profiled with immunoSEQ multiplex PCR; TCRdb holds only in-frame clones, not every one. The table records 85,000 to 120,000 clones, about three quarters of them present only once. The material was peripheral blood, obtained after recovery from COVID-19. The receptors come from a human donor who had recovered from COVID-19. Each CDR3 is given with its conserved first and last residue. The D gene is left open where the match is weak. Rows give clone size only sometimes, using once, few, many, or a class for an expanded clone.

NA	few	TRBV29-1	TRBJ2-1	TGCAGCAACCGGGACCAACTCCGTCATGAGCAGTTCTTC	CSNRDQLRHEQFF
TRBD1	NA	TRBV7-9	TRBJ1-6	TGTGCCAGCAGCTTAGCCGGGACAGGGCTATTTTCGGCCCTCCACTTT	CASSLAGTGLFSALHF
NA	NA	TRBV3-1/TRBV3-2	TRBJ2-3	TGTGCCAGCAGTAAGGGGGGGCCCACAGATACGCAGTATTTT	CASSKGGPTDTQYF
NA	once	TRBV5-1	TRBJ1-3	TGCGCCAGCAGCTTGGTGGGAGAATACTTTGGAAACACCATATATTTT	CASSLVGEYFGNTIYF
TRBD1	NA	TRBV2	TRBJ1-2	TGTGCCAGCAGCGACAGGGTGGATCAAGGCTACACCTTC	CASSDRVDQGYTF
NA	NA	TRBV2	TRBJ1-5	TGTGCCAGCAGTGCGTATTGGGCGGATCATCAGCCCCAGCATTTT	CASSAYWADHQPQHF
NA	NA	TRBV2	TRBJ1-4	TGTGCCAGCATCAGAAACCCAGGGTTAGCTAATGAAAAACTGTTTTTT	CASIRNPGLANEKLFF
TRBD2	NA	TRBV3-1/TRBV3-2	TRBJ2-1	TGTGCCAGCAGCCAAGGGGCCGGGGGGTCGAGGGAGCAGTTCTTC	CASSQGAGGSREQFF
TRBD1	NA	TRBV27	TRBJ2-1	TGTGCCAGCAGTACTCGACAGGGGGCGAACAATGAGCAGTTCTTC	CASSTRQGANNEQFF
NA	NA	TRBV5-4	TRBJ2-7	TGTGCCAGCAGCTTGGGGGCGTCGCAGTACTACGAGCAGTACTTC	CASSLGASQYYEQYF
NA	NA	TRBV19	TRBJ1-5	TGTGCCAGTAGCCTAGGGCAGGGGATTCAGCCCCAGCATTTT	CASSLGQGIQPQHF
NA	NA	TRBV5-6	TRBJ2-5	TGTGCCAGCAGCTTGGACTCCCGAGGTCAAGAGACCCAGTACTTC	CASSLDSRGQETQYF
NA	few	TRBV3-1/TRBV3-2	TRBJ1-3	TGTGCCAGCAGGAGAGGGGACTCCTCTGGAAACACCATATATTTT	CASRRGDSSGNTIYF
TRBD1	NA	TRBV27	TRBJ1-6	TGTGCCAGCAGTTTCGGTGAGACAGGGTTTTCACCCCTCCACTTT	CASSFGETGFSPLHF
NA	NA	TRBV23-1	TRBJ2-5	TGCGCCAGCAGTCAATCGATAGGGGAAGAGACCCAGTACTTC	CASSQSIGEETQYF
NA	NA	TRBV19	TRBJ1-1	TGTGCCAGCAACGAACTGAATGAAGCTTTCTTT	CASNELNEAFF
NA	NA	TRBV4-2	TRBJ2-3	TGTGCCAGCAGCCAAGATGCAGCGGACCTCACAGATACGCAGTATTTT	CASSQDAADLTDTQYF
NA	NA	TRBV7-9	TRBJ2-1	TGTGCCAGCAGTAATGCCAGTTTCTACAATGAGCAGTTCTTC	CASSNASFYNEQFF
NA	NA	TRBV7-9	TRBJ2-5	TGTGCCAGCAGCCCGAGTCTGGGGGCGGGGGCACAAGAGACCCAGTACTTC	CASSPSLGAGAQETQYF
NA	NA	TRBV29-1	TRBJ1-2	TGCAGCTCGAGGGGGGCAGAGTATGGCTACACCTTC	CSSRGAEYGYTF
NA	NA	TRBV7-3	TRBJ2-2	TGTGCCAGCAGTGAGGGGCAGAACACCGGGGAGCTGTTTTTT	CASSEGQNTGELFF
NA	NA	TRBV19	TRBJ1-1	TGTGCCAGTCAAGGGGCAGGGAGGAACACTGAAGCTTTCTTT	CASQGAGRNTEAFF
NA	few	TRBV27	TRBJ2-1	TGTGCCAGCAGTCTAGGATGGGGGGAGAATGAGCAGTTCTTC	CASSLGWGENEQFF
NA	NA	TRBV7-3	TRBJ2-2	TGTGCCAGCAGCCAAACAGGGATCGGGGAGCTGTTTTTT	CASSQTGIGELFF
NA	NA	TRBV6-6	TRBJ1-4	TGTGCCAGCAGCCAAAATGAAAAACTGTTTTTT	CASSQNEKLFF
NA	NA	TRBV5-6	TRBJ2-7	TGTGCCAGCAGCTTTAACTACGAGCAGTACTTC	CASSFNYEQYF
NA	hyperexpanded	TRBV6-6	TRBJ1-1	TGTGCCAGCAGTGTCCGACAGGCATCGAACACTGAAGCTTTCTTT	CASSVRQASNTEAFF